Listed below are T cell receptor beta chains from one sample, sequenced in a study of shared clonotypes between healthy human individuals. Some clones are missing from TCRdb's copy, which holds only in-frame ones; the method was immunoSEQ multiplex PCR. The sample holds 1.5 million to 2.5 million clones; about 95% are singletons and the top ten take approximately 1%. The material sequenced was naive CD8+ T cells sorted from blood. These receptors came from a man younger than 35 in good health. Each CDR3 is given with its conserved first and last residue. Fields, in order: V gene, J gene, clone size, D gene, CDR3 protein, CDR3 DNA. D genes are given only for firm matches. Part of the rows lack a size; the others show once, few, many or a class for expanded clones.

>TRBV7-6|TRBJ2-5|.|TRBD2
CASSLNMASGKETQYF
TGTGCCAGCAGCTTAAACATGGCTAGCGGGAAAGAGACCCAGTACTTC
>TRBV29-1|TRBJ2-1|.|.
CSVDSNEQFF
TGCAGCGTTGATTCGAATGAGCAGTTCTTC
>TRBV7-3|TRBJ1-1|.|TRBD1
CASSLSGGWTEAFF
TGTGCCAGCAGCTTATCAGGGGGATGGACTGAAGCTTTCTTT
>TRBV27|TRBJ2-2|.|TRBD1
CASSPIPTGTGELFF
TGTGCCAGCAGTCCCATCCCGACAGGGACCGGGGAGCTGTTTTTT
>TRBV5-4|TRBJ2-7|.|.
CASMNDSLLVGEQYF
TGTGCCAGTATGAACGACAGTCTTCTTGTAGGCGAGCAGTACTTC
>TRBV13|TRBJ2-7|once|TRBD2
CASSYRTSGYEQYF
TGTGCCAGCAGCTATCGGACTAGCGGCTACGAGCAGTACTTC
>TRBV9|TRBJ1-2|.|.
CASSVEGGDYGYTF
TGTGCCAGCAGCGTGGAGGGTGGTGACTATGGCTACACCTTC
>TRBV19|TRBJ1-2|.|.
CASSIDLEDYGYTF
TGTGCCAGTAGTATAGATCTAGAAGACTATGGCTACACCTTC
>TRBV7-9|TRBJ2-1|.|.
CASSRGTVEHYNEQFF
TGTGCCAGCAGCCGCGGGACAGTTGAACACTACAATGAGCAGTTCTTC
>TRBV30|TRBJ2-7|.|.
CAWSVSGFPYEQYF
TGTGCCTGGAGTGTATCAGGGTTCCCCTACGAGCAGTACTTC
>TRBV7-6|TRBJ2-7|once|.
CASSLEEGILYEQYF
TGTGCCAGCAGCTTAGAGGAGGGCATTCTATACGAGCAGTACTTC
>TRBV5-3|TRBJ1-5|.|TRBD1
CARRFSIPGQGAHNQPQHF
TGTGCCAGAAGATTTAGTATCCCGGGACAGGGGGCCCACAATCAGCCCCAGCATTTT
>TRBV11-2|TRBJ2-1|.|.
CASSDAMGGGNEQFF
TGTGCCAGCAGCGACGCTATGGGAGGGGGCAATGAGCAGTTCTTC
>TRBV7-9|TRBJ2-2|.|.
CASSGTGTWNTGELFF
TGTGCCAGCAGCGGCACCGGGACATGGAACACCGGGGAGCTGTTTTTT
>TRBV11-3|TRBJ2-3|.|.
CASSLSSAAGEDTQYF
TGTGCCAGCAGCTTGTCTTCAGCGGCAGGGGAAGATACGCAGTATTTT
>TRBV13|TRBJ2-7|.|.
CATALYLEGSGEQYF
TGTGCCACCGCCCTCTATTTGGAAGGGAGCGGCGAGCAGTACTTC
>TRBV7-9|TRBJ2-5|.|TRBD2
CASSLTSGDQETQYF
TGTGCCAGCAGCTTAACGAGCGGGGACCAAGAGACCCAGTACTTC
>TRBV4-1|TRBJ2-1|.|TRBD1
CASSQGTGGWVF
TGCGCCAGCAGCCAAGGGACAGGGGGGTGGGTCTTC
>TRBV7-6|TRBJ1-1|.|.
CASSLGAGVTEAFF
TGTGCCAGCAGCCTGGGAGCTGGCGTCACTGAAGCTTTCTTT
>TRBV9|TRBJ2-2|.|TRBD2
CASRGGANTGELFF
TGTGCCAGCAGGGGAGGGGCGAACACCGGGGAGCTGTTTTTT
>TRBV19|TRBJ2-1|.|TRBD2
CASSTLAGGGNEQFF
TGTGCCAGTAGTACCCTAGCGGGAGGAGGCAATGAGCAGTTCTTC
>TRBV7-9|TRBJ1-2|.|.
CASSSSSGSRHGYTF
TGTGCCAGCAGCTCCTCTTCGGGGTCTCGGCATGGCTACACCTTC
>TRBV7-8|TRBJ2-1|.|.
CASSLGHNNEQFF
TGTGCCAGCAGCTTAGGCCATAACAATGAGCAGTTCTTC
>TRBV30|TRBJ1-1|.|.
CAWSVGGQTEAFF
TGTGCCTGGAGTGTCGGGGGGCAGACTGAAGCTTTCTTT
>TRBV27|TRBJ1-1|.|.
CASSPLRWDSHTEAFF
TGTGCCAGCAGCCCCCTAAGGTGGGATTCGCACACTGAAGCTTTCTTT
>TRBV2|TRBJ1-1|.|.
CARPELTEAFF
TGTGCCCGTCCCGAATTGACTGAAGCTTTCTTT
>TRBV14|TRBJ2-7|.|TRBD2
CASSPPSGTSGTRLYEQYF
TGTGCCAGCAGCCCCCCGTCCGGGACTAGCGGGACTCGGCTCTACGAGCAGTACTTC
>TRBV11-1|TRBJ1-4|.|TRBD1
CASAGQGWEKLFF
TGTGCCAGCGCCGGACAGGGATGGGAAAAACTGTTTTTT
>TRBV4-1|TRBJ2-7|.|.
CATIRPTYEQYF
TGCGCCACTATCCGGCCGACCTACGAGCAGTACTTC
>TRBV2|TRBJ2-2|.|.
CASRETMGNTGELFF
TGTGCCAGCAGGGAGACTATGGGGAACACCGGGGAGCTGTTTTTT
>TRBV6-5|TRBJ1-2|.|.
CASSTPTTRGYGYTF
TGTGCCAGCTCTACCCCAACGACGAGGGGCTATGGCTACACCTTC
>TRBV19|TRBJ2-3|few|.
CASSAFTDTQYF
TGTGCCAGTAGTGCCTTTACAGATACGCAGTATTTT
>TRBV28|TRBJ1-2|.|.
CASTQGDDPQDMRYTF
TGTGCCAGCACCCAAGGGGACGACCCCCAGGATATGCGGTACACCTTC
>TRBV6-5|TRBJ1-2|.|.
CASSYSMRPGAYGYTF
TGTGCCAGCAGTTACTCGATGAGACCAGGGGCCTATGGCTACACCTTC
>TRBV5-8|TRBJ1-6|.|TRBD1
CASSFPGQHNSPLHF
TGTGCCAGCAGCTTCCCGGGACAGCATAATTCACCCCTCCACTTT
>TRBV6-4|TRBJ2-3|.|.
CASSDMSDPDTQYF
TGTGCCAGCAGTGACATGAGCGACCCTGATACGCAGTATTTT
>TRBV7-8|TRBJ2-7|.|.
CASSPNRVHEQYF
TGTGCCAGCAGCCCAAACAGGGTACACGAGCAGTACTTC
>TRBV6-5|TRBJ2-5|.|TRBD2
CASSYSSMAGGTQYF
TGTGCCAGCAGTTACTCGAGCATGGCGGGGGGGACCCAGTACTTC
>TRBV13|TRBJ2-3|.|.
CASSRRGGDHTQYF
TGTGCCAGCAGCCGTAGGGGGGGAGACCATACGCAGTATTTT
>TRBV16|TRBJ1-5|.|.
CASSDVNQPQHF
TGTGCCAGCAGCGACGTAAATCAGCCCCAGCATTTT
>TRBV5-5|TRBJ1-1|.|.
CASSTETLNTEAFF
TGTGCCAGCAGCACGGAAACCCTGAACACTGAAGCTTTCTTT
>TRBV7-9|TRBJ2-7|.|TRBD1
CASSSDRDSYEQYF
TGTGCCAGCAGCTCCGACAGGGACTCCTACGAGCAGTACTTC
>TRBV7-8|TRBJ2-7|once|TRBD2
CASSLPFSGTSYEQYF
TGTGCCAGCAGCCTACCTTTTAGCGGGACTTCCTACGAGCAGTACTTC
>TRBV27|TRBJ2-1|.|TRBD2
CASSPPAGGPSNEQFF
TGTGCCAGCAGTCCCCCAGCGGGAGGCCCCTCCAATGAGCAGTTCTTC
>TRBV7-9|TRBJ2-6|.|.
CASSLSEAGANVLTF
TGTGCCAGCAGCTTAAGTGAAGCTGGGGCCAACGTCCTGACTTTC
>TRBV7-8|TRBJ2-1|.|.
CASRESRDNEQFF
TGTGCCAGCAGAGAATCCAGGGACAATGAGCAGTTCTTC
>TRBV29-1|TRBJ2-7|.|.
CSVVQGTYEQYF
TGCAGCGTGGTACAGGGAACCTACGAGCAGTACTTC